The clone carrying this TCR beta chain was detected only a few times. The antigen is unknown. Germline lookup yields CDR1 SGHRS and CDR2 YFSETQ. The ends lost 3 bases at V and 7 bases at J; junction bases unmatched: 6. The CDR3 is 14 amino acids. The sample is drawn from a study of CD8+ T cells in alopecia areata. Treatment here: oral pan-JAK inhibitor, 5-10 mg twice daily. The study's findings and limits: It was lesional scalp, especially alopecia totalis/universalis, that showed higher clonality than normal scalp. Under tofacitinib, fewer expanded CD8+ clones appeared among the top 100 scalp clones.

TCR sequencing used cDNA made by reverse transcription of extracted RNA. Assay: immunoSEQ multiplex PCR; the TCRdb copy retains only in-frame clones and omits some. The sample shows about 92,000 clones, about 44% of them seen only once. The origin of this receptor is a human donor with alopecia areata. The sequencing here drew on CD8+ T cells sorted from blood, taken at week 24, from a patient treated with tofacitinib. This chain joins TRBV5-1 and TRBJ2-1; 8 bases are a match to TRBD2. CDR3 in amino acids: CASSSSGRGNEQFF. In nucleotides, the CDR3 is TGCGCCAGCAGCTCTAGCGGGCGGGGGAATGAGCAGTTCTTC. Combining the CDR3 with reference TRBV5-1 and TRBJ2-1 gives the whole variable domain KAGVTQTPRYLIKTRGQQVTLSCSPISGHRSVSWYQQTPGQGLQFLFEYFSETQRNKGNFPGRFSGRQFSNSRSEMNVSTLELGDSALYLCASSSSGRGNEQFFGPGTRLTVL.